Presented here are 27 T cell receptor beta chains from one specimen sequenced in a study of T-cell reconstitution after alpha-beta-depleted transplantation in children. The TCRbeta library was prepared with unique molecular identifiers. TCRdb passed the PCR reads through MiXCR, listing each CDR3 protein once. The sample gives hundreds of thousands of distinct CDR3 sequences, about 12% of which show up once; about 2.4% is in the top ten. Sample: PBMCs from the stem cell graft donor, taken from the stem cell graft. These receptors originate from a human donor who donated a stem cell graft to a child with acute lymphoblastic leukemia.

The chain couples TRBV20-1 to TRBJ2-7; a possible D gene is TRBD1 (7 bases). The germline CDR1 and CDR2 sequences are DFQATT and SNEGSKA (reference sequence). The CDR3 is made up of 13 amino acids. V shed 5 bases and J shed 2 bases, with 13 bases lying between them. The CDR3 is CSAPGGTAYEQYF. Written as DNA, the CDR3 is TGCAGTGCTCCCGGAGGGACAGCCTACGAGCAGTACTTC.

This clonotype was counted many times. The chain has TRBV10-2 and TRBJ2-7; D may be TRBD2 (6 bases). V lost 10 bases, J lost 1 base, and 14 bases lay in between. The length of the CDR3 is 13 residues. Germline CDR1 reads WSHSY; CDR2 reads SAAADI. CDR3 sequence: CAILRGESYEQYF. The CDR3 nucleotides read TGCGCCATCCTACGCGGGGAGTCCTACGAGCAGTACTTC.

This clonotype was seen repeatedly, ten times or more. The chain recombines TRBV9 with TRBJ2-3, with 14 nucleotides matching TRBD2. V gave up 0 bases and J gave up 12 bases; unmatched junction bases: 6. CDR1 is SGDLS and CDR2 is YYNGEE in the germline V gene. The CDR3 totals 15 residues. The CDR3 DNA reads TGTGCCAGCAGCGTAGAGAGGGGGACTAGCGGGGGCCAGTATTTT. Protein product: CASSVERGTSGGQYF.

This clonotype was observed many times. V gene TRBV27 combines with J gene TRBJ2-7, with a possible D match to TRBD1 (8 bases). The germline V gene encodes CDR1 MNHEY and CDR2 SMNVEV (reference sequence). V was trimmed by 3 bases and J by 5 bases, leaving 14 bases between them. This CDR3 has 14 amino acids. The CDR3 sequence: CASSLVQGGNEQYF. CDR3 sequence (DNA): TGTGCCAGCAGTTTGGTACAGGGGGGGAACGAGCAGTACTTC.

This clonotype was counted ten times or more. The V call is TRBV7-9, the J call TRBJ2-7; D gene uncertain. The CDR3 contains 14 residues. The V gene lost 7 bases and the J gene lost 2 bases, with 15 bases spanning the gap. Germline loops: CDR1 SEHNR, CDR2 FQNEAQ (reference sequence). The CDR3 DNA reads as TGTGCCAGCACCCCAGTAGGGTTACCCTACGAGCAGTACTTC. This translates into CASTPVGLPYEQYF.

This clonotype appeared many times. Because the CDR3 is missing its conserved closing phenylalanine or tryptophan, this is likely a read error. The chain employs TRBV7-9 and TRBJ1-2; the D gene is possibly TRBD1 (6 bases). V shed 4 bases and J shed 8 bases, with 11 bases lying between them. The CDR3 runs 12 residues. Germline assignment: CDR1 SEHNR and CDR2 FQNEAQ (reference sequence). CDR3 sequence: CASSSRGGGYTL. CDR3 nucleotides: TGTGCCAGCAGCTCCAGGGGAGGCGGCTACACCCTC.

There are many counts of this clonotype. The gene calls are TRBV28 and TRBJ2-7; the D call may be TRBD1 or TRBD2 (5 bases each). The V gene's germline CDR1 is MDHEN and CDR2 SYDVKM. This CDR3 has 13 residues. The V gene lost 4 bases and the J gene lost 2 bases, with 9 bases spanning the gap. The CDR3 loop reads CASSYQGPYEQYF. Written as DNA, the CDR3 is TGTGCCAGCAGTTATCAGGGACCCTACGAGCAGTACTTC.

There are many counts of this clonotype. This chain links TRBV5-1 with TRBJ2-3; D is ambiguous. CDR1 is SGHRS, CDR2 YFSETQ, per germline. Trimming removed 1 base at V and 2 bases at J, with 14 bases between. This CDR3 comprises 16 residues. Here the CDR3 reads CASSLSGRSPTDTQYF. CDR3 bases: TGCGCCAGCAGCTTGTCGGGCAGGTCCCCCACAGATACGCAGTATTTT.

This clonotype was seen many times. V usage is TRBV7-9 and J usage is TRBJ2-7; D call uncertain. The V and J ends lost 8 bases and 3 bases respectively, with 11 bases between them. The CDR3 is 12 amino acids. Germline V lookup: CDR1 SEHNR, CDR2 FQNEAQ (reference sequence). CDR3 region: CASAPVVYEQYF. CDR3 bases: TGTGCCAGCGCGCCCGTCGTCTACGAGCAGTACTTC.

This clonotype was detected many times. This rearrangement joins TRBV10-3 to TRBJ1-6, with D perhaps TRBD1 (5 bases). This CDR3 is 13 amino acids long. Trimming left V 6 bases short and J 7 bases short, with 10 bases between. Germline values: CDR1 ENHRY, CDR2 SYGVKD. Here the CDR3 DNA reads TGTGCCATCAGACCGACAGAAAATTCACCCCTCCACTTT. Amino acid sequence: CAIRPTENSPLHF.

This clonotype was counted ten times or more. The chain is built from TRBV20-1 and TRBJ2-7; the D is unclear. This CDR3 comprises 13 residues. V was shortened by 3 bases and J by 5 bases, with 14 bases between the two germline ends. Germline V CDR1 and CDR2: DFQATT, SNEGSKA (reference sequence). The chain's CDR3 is CSASLGRFHEQYF. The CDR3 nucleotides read TGCAGTGCTAGTTTGGGTCGGTTCCACGAGCAGTACTTC.

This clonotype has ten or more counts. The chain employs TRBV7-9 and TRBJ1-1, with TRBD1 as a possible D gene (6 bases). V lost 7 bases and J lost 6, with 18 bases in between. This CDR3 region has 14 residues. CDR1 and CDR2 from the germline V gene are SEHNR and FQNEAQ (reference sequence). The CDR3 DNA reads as TGTGCCAGCACCCCTCACGGGACACCCTCTGAAGCTTTCTTT. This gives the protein CASTPHGTPSEAFF.

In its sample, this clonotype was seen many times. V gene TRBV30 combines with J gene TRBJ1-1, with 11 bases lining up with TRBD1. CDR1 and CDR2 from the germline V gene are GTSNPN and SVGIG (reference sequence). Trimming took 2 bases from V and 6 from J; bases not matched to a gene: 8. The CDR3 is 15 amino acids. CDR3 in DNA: TGTGCCTGGAGTCCCGGGACAGGGGGACTCCCTGAAGCTTTCTTT. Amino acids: CAWSPGTGGLPEAFF.

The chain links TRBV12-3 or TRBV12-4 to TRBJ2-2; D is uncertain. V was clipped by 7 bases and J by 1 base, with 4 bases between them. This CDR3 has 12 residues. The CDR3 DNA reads TGTGCCAGCAATCAGAACACCGGGGAGCTGTTTTTT. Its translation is CASNQNTGELFF.

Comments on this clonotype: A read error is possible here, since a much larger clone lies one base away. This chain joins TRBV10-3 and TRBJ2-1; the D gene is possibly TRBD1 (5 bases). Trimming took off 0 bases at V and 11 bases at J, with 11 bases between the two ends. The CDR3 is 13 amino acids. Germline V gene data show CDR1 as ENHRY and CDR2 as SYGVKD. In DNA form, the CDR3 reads TGTGCCATCAGTGAGTCCACAGGACGTCAGCAGTTCTTC. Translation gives CAISESTGRQQFF.

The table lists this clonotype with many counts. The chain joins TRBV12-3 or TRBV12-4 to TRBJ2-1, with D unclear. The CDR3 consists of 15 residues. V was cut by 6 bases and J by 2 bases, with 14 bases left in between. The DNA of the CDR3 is TGTGCCAGCAGCCCCTCGGGTCAAACCTACAATGAGCAGTTCTTC. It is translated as CASSPSGQTYNEQFF.

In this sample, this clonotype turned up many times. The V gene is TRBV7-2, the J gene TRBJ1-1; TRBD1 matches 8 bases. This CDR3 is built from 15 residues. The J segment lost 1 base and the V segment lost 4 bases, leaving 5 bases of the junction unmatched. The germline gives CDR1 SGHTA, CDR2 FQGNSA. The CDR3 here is CASSSTGVSNTEAFF. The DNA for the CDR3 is TGTGCCAGCAGCTCGACAGGGGTTTCGAACACTGAAGCTTTCTTT.

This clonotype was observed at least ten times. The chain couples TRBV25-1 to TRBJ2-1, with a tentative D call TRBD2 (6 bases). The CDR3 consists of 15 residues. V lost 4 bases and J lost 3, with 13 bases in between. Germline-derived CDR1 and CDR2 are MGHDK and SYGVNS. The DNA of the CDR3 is TGTGCCAGCAGTGTCGGGGGAATGGGCTACAATGAGCAGTTCTTC. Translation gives CASSVGGMGYNEQFF.

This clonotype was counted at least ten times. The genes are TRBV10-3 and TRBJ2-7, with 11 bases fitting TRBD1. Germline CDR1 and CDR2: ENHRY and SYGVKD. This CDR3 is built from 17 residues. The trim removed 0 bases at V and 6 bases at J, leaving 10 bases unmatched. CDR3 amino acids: CAISESTLGQGAIEQYF. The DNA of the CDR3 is TGTGCCATCAGTGAGTCGACTCTTGGACAGGGGGCCATCGAGCAGTACTTC.

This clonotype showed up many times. The CDR3 reads CASSSTLGTEAFF. CDR3 in DNA: TGTGCCAGCAGTTCTACCTTGGGCACTGAAGCTTTCTTT. This chain joins TRBV6-5 and TRBJ1-1; D gene ambiguous. This CDR3 is built from 13 residues. Germline lookup yields CDR1 MNHEY and CDR2 SVGAGI. The V and J ends lost 4 bases and 4 bases respectively, with 10 bases between them.

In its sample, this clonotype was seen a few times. CDR3 sequence: CASSQTRGYPPGNTGELFF. The CDR3 nucleotides are TGTGCCAGCAGCCAGACCCGTGGCTATCCTCCGGGTAACACCGGGGAGCTGTTTTTT. The V call is TRBV4-2, the J call TRBJ2-2; D uncertain. V was trimmed by 3 bases and J by 2 bases, leaving 22 bases between them. This CDR3 is built from 19 residues. Germline values: CDR1 LGHNA, CDR2 YNFKEQ.

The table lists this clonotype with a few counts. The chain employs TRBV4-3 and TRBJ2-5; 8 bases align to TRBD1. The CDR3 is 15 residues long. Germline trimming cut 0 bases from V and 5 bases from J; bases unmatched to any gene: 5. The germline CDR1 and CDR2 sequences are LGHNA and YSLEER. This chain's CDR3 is CASSQEVQGAETQYF. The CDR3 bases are TGCGCCAGCAGCCAAGAAGTCCAGGGGGCTGAGACCCAGTACTTC.

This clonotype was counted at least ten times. The CDR3 protein is CSARDTRNEQYF. In nucleotides, the CDR3 is TGCAGTGCTAGAGATACTCGGAACGAGCAGTACTTC. The rearrangement links TRBV20-1 to TRBJ2-7; D uncertain. Trimming removed 0 bases at V and 5 bases at J, with 8 bases between. CDR3 length: 12 amino acids. CDR1 DFQATT and CDR2 SNEGSKA come from the germline V gene (reference sequence).

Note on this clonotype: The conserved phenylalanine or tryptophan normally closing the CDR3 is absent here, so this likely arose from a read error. The CDR3, as DNA: TGTGCCAGCAAGTTAGGGGGTGTGGACTTAAACAATGAGCAGTTCTTG. It encodes CASKLGGVDLNNEQFL. This rearrangement joins TRBV6-2 or TRBV6-3 to TRBJ2-1, with D maybe TRBD1 (6 bases). The germline CDR1 and CDR2 sequences are MNHEY and SVGEGT. The CDR3 runs to 16 residues. V gave up 7 bases and J gave up 5 bases, with 21 bases separating them.

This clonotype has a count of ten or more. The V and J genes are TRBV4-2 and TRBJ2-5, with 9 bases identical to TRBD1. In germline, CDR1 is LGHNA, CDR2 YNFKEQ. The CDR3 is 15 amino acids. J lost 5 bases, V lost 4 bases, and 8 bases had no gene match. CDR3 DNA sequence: TGTGCCAGCAGCCGTATTACAGGGGGCAGGGAGACCCAGTACTTC. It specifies CASSRITGGRETQYF.

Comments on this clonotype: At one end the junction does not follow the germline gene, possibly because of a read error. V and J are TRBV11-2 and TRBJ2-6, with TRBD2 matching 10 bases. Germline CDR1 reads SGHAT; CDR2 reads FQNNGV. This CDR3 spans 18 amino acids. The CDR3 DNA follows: TGTGCCAGCAGCCGGATAGCGGGAGGCGTCTCTGGGGCCAACGGCCTGACTTTC. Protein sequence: CASSRIAGGVSGANGLTF.

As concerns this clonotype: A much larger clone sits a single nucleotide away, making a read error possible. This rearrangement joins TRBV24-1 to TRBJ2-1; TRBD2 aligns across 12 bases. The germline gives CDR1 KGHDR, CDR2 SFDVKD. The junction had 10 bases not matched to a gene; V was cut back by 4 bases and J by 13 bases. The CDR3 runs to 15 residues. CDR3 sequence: CATSEPGTSGLDQFF. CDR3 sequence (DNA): TGTGCCACCAGTGAGCCCGGGACTAGCGGGTTGGACCAGTTCTTC.